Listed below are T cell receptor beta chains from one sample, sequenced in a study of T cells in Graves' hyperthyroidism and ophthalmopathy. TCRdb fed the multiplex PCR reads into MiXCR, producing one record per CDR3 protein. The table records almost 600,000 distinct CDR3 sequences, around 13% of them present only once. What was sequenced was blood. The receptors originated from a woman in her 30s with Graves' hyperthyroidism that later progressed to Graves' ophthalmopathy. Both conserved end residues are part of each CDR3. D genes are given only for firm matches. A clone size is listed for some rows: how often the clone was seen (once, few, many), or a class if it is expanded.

CDR3nt: TGTGCCAGCTCACCGGGGATAGATACCTACGAGCAGTACTTC
CDR3aa: CASSPGIDTYEQYF
abundance: many
j_gene: TRBJ2-7
v_gene: TRBV18
d_gene: NA

CDR3nt: TGTGCCTGGAGTAAAGGGGCCGGGGGAACTAGCAATCAGCCCCAGCATTTT
CDR3aa: CAWSKGAGGTSNQPQHF
abundance: many
j_gene: TRBJ1-5
v_gene: TRBV30
d_gene: NA

CDR3nt: TGTGCCAGCAGCTCCTCAAACACGGGACAGGTCTATGGCTACACCTTC
CDR3aa: CASSSSNTGQVYGYTF
abundance: many
j_gene: TRBJ1-2
v_gene: TRBV11-2
d_gene: TRBD1

CDR3nt: TGTGCCAGCAGCCCAGGGTTTGAAGCTTTCTTT
CDR3aa: CASSPGFEAFF
abundance: many
j_gene: TRBJ1-1
v_gene: TRBV12-3/TRBV12-4
d_gene: NA

CDR3nt: TGCGCCAGCAGCCAAGGTTACGACGGTACCTACGAGCAGTACTTC
CDR3aa: CASSQGYDGTYEQYF
abundance: many
j_gene: TRBJ2-7
v_gene: TRBV4-3
d_gene: NA

CDR3nt: TGTGCCAGCAGCTTAGTGCGTAGCGGTCCTAATGAGCAGTTCTTC
CDR3aa: CASSLVRSGPNEQFF
abundance: NA
j_gene: TRBJ2-1
v_gene: TRBV11-2
d_gene: NA

CDR3nt: TGTGCCTGGAGTGCCACCCCGGGGGGCACTGAAGCTTTCTTT
CDR3aa: CAWSATPGGTEAFF
abundance: few
j_gene: TRBJ1-1
v_gene: TRBV30
d_gene: NA

CDR3nt: TGTGCCAGCCTCGGGCAGGGCTACTATGGCTACACCTTC
CDR3aa: CASLGQGYYGYTF
abundance: many
j_gene: TRBJ1-2
v_gene: TRBV12-3/TRBV12-4
d_gene: NA

CDR3nt: TGTGCCAGCAGCGTAGCCTCCCAAGAGACCCAGTACTTC
CDR3aa: CASSVASQETQYF
abundance: many
j_gene: TRBJ2-5
v_gene: TRBV9
d_gene: NA

CDR3nt: TGTGCCAGTAGACGGACTAGCGGGTTCTACGAGCAGTACTTC
CDR3aa: CASRRTSGFYEQYF
abundance: many
j_gene: TRBJ2-7
v_gene: TRBV19
d_gene: TRBD2

CDR3nt: TGCGCCAGCAGTGAGTCCCTCTGGTCCTACGAGCAGTACTTC
CDR3aa: CASSESLWSYEQYF
abundance: NA
j_gene: TRBJ2-7
v_gene: TRBV10-1
d_gene: NA

CDR3nt: TGTGCCTGGAGTGATGGCAATCAGCCCCAGCATTTT
CDR3aa: CAWSDGNQPQHF
abundance: many
j_gene: TRBJ1-5
v_gene: TRBV30
d_gene: NA

CDR3nt: TGCAGCGTCGGACTAGCGGGAGAGGGTGAGCAGTTCTTC
CDR3aa: CSVGLAGEGEQFF
abundance: many
j_gene: TRBJ2-1
v_gene: TRBV29-1
d_gene: TRBD2

CDR3nt: TGTGCCAGCAGCACCCACGGGGGGGGAAACATTCAGTACTTC
CDR3aa: CASSTHGGGNIQYF
abundance: many
j_gene: TRBJ2-4
v_gene: TRBV11-2
d_gene: TRBD2

CDR3nt: TGTGCCAGTAGTATGGAGGAAGTGACTCCCGTTACCGGGGAGCTGTTTTTT
CDR3aa: CASSMEEVTPVTGELFF
abundance: many
j_gene: TRBJ2-2
v_gene: TRBV19
d_gene: NA

CDR3nt: TGTGCCAGCAGCGCAACCGGGACAGGAGACACAGATACGCAGTATTTT
CDR3aa: CASSATGTGDTDTQYF
abundance: NA
j_gene: TRBJ2-3
v_gene: TRBV6-2/TRBV6-3
d_gene: TRBD1

CDR3nt: TGCGCCAGCAGCCAAGAGCTGCCGAGCTCCTATAATTCACCCCTCCACTTT
CDR3aa: CASSQELPSSYNSPLHF
abundance: few
j_gene: TRBJ1-6
v_gene: TRBV4-1
d_gene: NA

CDR3nt: TGTGCCAGCAGTTACGAGGGGCGGGGTTCACCCCTCCACTTT
CDR3aa: CASSYEGRGSPLHF
abundance: few
j_gene: TRBJ1-6
v_gene: TRBV6-2/TRBV6-3
d_gene: NA

CDR3nt: TGTGCCAGCATAACCGACACAGGGAGAAGCTATGGCTACACCTTC
CDR3aa: CASITDTGRSYGYTF
abundance: many
j_gene: TRBJ1-2
v_gene: TRBV12-3/TRBV12-4
d_gene: NA

CDR3nt: TGTGCCAGCAGTGAAATCGGGGTTTCAACTGGAAACACCATATATTTT
CDR3aa: CASSEIGVSTGNTIYF
abundance: few
j_gene: TRBJ1-3
v_gene: TRBV6-1
d_gene: NA

CDR3nt: TGTGCCAGCAGCCTTTCTAGATCTCGGGGGAACGACAATGAGCAGTTCTTC
CDR3aa: CASSLSRSRGNDNEQFF
abundance: many
j_gene: TRBJ2-1
v_gene: TRBV28
d_gene: NA

CDR3nt: TGTGCCAGCAGTTACTCGGGCAGGAACACTGAAGCTTTCTTT
CDR3aa: CASSYSGRNTEAFF
abundance: many
j_gene: TRBJ1-1
v_gene: TRBV6-5
d_gene: NA

CDR3nt: TGTGCCAGCAGTTTTTCAGGGGGCGAGCAGTACTTC
CDR3aa: CASSFSGGEQYF
abundance: many
j_gene: TRBJ2-7
v_gene: TRBV27
d_gene: TRBD1

CDR3nt: TGTGCCAGCAGCCGTGCTACAACTAATGAAAAACTGTTTTTT
CDR3aa: CASSRATTNEKLFF
abundance: NA
j_gene: TRBJ1-4
v_gene: TRBV4-2
d_gene: NA

CDR3nt: TGTGCCAGCAGTAAAGACGACGTACTCTATAATTCACCCCTCCACTTT
CDR3aa: CASSKDDVLYNSPLHF
abundance: NA
j_gene: TRBJ1-6
v_gene: TRBV6-2/TRBV6-3
d_gene: NA

CDR3nt: TGTGCCAGCAGCTTATCCCAGGGTGGGACAGATACGCAGTATTTT
CDR3aa: CASSLSQGGTDTQYF
abundance: many
j_gene: TRBJ2-3
v_gene: TRBV7-9
d_gene: NA

CDR3nt: TGTGCCACCAGTGCTACCGAGGCCTCTGGAAACACCATATATTTT
CDR3aa: CATSATEASGNTIYF
abundance: NA
j_gene: TRBJ1-3
v_gene: TRBV24-1
d_gene: NA

CDR3nt: TGTGCCAGCACCCCTGGGGGAGTGAACACTGAAGCTTTCTTT
CDR3aa: CASTPGGVNTEAFF
abundance: NA
j_gene: TRBJ1-1
v_gene: TRBV9
d_gene: NA

CDR3nt: TGTGCCACGAAGAAGGACAGGGTGAACACTGAAGCTTTCTTT
CDR3aa: CATKKDRVNTEAFF
abundance: NA
j_gene: TRBJ1-1
v_gene: TRBV15
d_gene: TRBD1

CDR3nt: TGTGCCAGCAGTTTATGGGGACAGAACACCGGGGAGCTGTTTTTT
CDR3aa: CASSLWGQNTGELFF
abundance: NA
j_gene: TRBJ2-2
v_gene: TRBV28
d_gene: NA

CDR3nt: TGTGCCAGCAGTTACACGAGGGACAGGGGGGAAGGGCAGCCCCAGCATTTT
CDR3aa: CASSYTRDRGEGQPQHF
abundance: many
j_gene: TRBJ1-5
v_gene: TRBV6-6
d_gene: TRBD1

CDR3nt: TGTGCCAGCAGTTACGAAGGGTTTGAGACAGATACGCAGTATTTT
CDR3aa: CASSYEGFETDTQYF
abundance: many
j_gene: TRBJ2-3
v_gene: TRBV6-2/TRBV6-3
d_gene: NA

CDR3nt: TGTGCCAGCATTTTGACCGTGTGGGGCGAGCAGTACTTC
CDR3aa: CASILTVWGEQYF
abundance: NA
j_gene: TRBJ2-7
v_gene: TRBV6-8
d_gene: NA

CDR3nt: TGCGCCAGCAGATCGGACAGGATCTCTGGAAACACCATATATTTT
CDR3aa: CASRSDRISGNTIYF
abundance: NA
j_gene: TRBJ1-3
v_gene: TRBV5-1
d_gene: TRBD1

CDR3nt: TGTGCCAGCAGACAATCGACCTGGACAGTCCCCTACGAGCAGTACTTC
CDR3aa: CASRQSTWTVPYEQYF
abundance: many
j_gene: TRBJ2-7
v_gene: TRBV5-5
d_gene: NA

CDR3nt: TGTGCCAGCAGTTTTGCTTCAAGGACTAGCGGGACATGGAATGAGCAGTTCTTC
CDR3aa: CASSFASRTSGTWNEQFF
abundance: many
j_gene: TRBJ2-1
v_gene: TRBV28
d_gene: TRBD2

CDR3nt: TGTGCCACCAGTGGACCAAAGAAATCTTCCAACAATGAGCAGTTCTTC
CDR3aa: CATSGPKKSSNNEQFF
abundance: many
j_gene: TRBJ2-1
v_gene: TRBV24-1
d_gene: NA

CDR3nt: TGTGCCAGCAGTGACCCCCCAGATACGCAGTATTTT
CDR3aa: CASSDPPDTQYF
abundance: many
j_gene: TRBJ2-3
v_gene: TRBV2
d_gene: NA

CDR3nt: TGTGCCAGCAGTCAACAGCTTGACACTGAAGCTTTCTTT
CDR3aa: CASSQQLDTEAFF
abundance: many
j_gene: TRBJ1-1
v_gene: TRBV6-1
d_gene: NA

CDR3nt: TGTGCCAGCGGACAGGACGGAGGTAACTATGGCTACACCTTC
CDR3aa: CASGQDGGNYGYTF
abundance: many
j_gene: TRBJ1-2
v_gene: TRBV2
d_gene: TRBD1

CDR3nt: TGTGCCAGCAGTTTGTCGACAGGGGGAATAGAGGGCTACACCTTC
CDR3aa: CASSLSTGGIEGYTF
abundance: many
j_gene: TRBJ1-2
v_gene: TRBV12-3/TRBV12-4
d_gene: TRBD1

CDR3nt: TGTGCCAGCAGCCAAGTAGGGGGCAGAGAGACCCAGTACTTC
CDR3aa: CASSQVGGRETQYF
abundance: NA
j_gene: TRBJ2-5
v_gene: TRBV28
d_gene: TRBD1

CDR3nt: TGCGCCAGCAGCTTATCCTCGGCAGGGGGTCTCGCCGGGGAGCTGTTTTTT
CDR3aa: CASSLSSAGGLAGELFF
abundance: many
j_gene: TRBJ2-2
v_gene: TRBV5-1
d_gene: TRBD1

CDR3nt: TGTGCCAGCACCTCGGCCTTTCAGAGTCTACCCAACAATGAGCAGTTCTTC
CDR3aa: CASTSAFQSLPNNEQFF
abundance: many
j_gene: TRBJ2-1
v_gene: TRBV11-3
d_gene: NA